Listed here are 17 T cell receptor beta chains from one sample, sequenced in a study of cytomegalovirus exposure and HLA in healthy donors (dated by TCRdb to about 2017). Library preparation employed the immunoSEQ multiplex PCR assay. For the multiplex PCR, a mixture combining 60 forward primers for TCR Vbeta segments and 13 reverse primers for TCR Jbeta segments was used. Sourced from immuneACCESS, this table was stored by TCRdb with only in-frame sequences that have V and J called. A share of the clones is absent; for the studies checked, an unresolved V gene accounts for under half, and the remainder has no known explanation. Across this sample there are under 200,000 clones, with around 80% seen only once. Roughly 1.9% of the sample is held by the ten biggest clonotypes. Sequencing was done on a sample of PBMCs. The receptors derive from a man aged 35 to 55 in good health and CMV-seronegative.

This sequence joins TRBV30 and TRBJ2-5, with 8 bases that match TRBD2. This CDR3 spans 14 amino acids. The junction had 8 bases not matched to a gene; V was cut back by 3 bases and J by 5 bases. Germline CDR1 GTSNPN, CDR2 SVGIG (reference sequence). The CDR3 loop reads CAWRVAGGVETQYF. CDR3 nucleotides: TGTGCCTGGAGGGTCGCGGGGGGAGTCGAGACCCAGTACTTC.

The J gene is TRBJ2-5, the V gene TRBV4-3; 9 bases are shared with TRBD1. Germline CDR1 is LGHNA and CDR2 is YSLEER. After removal of 9 bases from V and 3 bases from J, the junction contained 8 bases not matched to a gene. The CDR3 covers 14 residues. CDR3 amino acids: CARLSWTGEETQYF. DNA for the CDR3: TGCGCCAGACTCTCTTGGACAGGGGAAGAGACCCAGTACTTC.

The V call is TRBV4-3, the J call TRBJ2-3; 9 bases map to TRBD1. Germline V lookup: CDR1 LGHNA, CDR2 YSLEER. The CDR3 sequence is 19 residues long. The V and J ends lost 0 bases and 5 bases, in that order; junction bases with no gene match: 15. The CDR3 loop is CASSQDSGGRDREVDTQYF. CDR3 bases: TGCGCCAGCAGCCAAGACTCTGGGGGCCGGGACAGGGAAGTAGATACGCAGTATTTT.

The chain joins TRBV19 to TRBJ2-6; 16 bases are shared with TRBD2. The length of the CDR3 is 18 residues. The germline V gene has CDR1 LNHDA and CDR2 SQIVND (reference sequence). V shed 6 bases and J 2 bases; nucleotides not matched to a gene: 4. CDR3 DNA sequence: TGTGCCAGTAGCAAGGGACTAGCGGGAGGGCCTGGGGCCAACGTCCTGACTTTC. This encodes CASSKGLAGGPGANVLTF. Full variable domain (rest looked up from reference TRBV19 and TRBJ2-6): DGGITQSPKYLFRKEGQNVTLSCEQNLNHDAMYWYRQDPGQGLRLIYYSQIVNDFQKGDIAEGYSVSREKKESFPLTVTSAQKNPTAFYLCASSKGLAGGPGANVLTFGAGSRLTVL.

Concerning this clone itself: At one boundary the junction diverges from the germline segment, which might be a read error. The V call is TRBV6-1, the J call TRBJ1-1; D might be TRBD1 (5 bases). Germline V lookup: CDR1 MNHNS, CDR2 SASEGT. The CDR3 has 13 amino acids. CDR3 sequence reads: CASTIPLGTEVFF. CDR3 DNA: TGTGCCAGCACCATTCCGTTGGGGACTGAAGTTTTCTTT.

The chain combines TRBV2 with TRBJ1-5; D gene ambiguous. Germline CDR1 reads SNHLY; CDR2 reads FYNNEI. The CDR3 sequence is 13 residues long. Trimming removed 8 bases from V and 1 base from J, with 9 bases in between. The CDR3 protein is CASVDISNQPQHF. The CDR3 DNA reads TGTGCCAGCGTAGACATCAGCAATCAGCCCCAGCATTTT.

The chain employs TRBV28 and TRBJ2-2; 8 positions agree with TRBD1. Per the germline V gene, CDR1 is MDHEN and CDR2 is SYDVKM. V lost 3 bases and J lost 2; bases outside the gene matches: 2. CDR3 size: 15 residues. This CDR3 reads CASSFSGGNTGELFF. The CDR3, as DNA: TGTGCCAGCAGTTTCTCAGGGGGCAACACCGGGGAGCTGTTTTTT.

To note about this clone: One junction end does not reproduce the germline sequence, and a read error may be involved. J is TRBJ2-3 and V is TRBV7-7, with 7 bases matching TRBD2. CDR1 SSHAT and CDR2 FNYEAQ come from the germline V gene (reference sequence). The CDR3 covers 15 residues. For the CDR3, the DNA is TGTGCTAGCAGCTTATCAGCGGGGTTAACAGATACGCAGTATTTT. Residues: CASSLSAGLTDTQYF.

V and J are TRBV18 and TRBJ1-1; 11 bases agree with TRBD1. The junction had 4 bases not matched to a gene; V was cut back by 2 bases and J by 5 bases. The CDR3 has 15 residues. CDR1 is KGHSH and CDR2 is LQKENI in the germline V gene. The CDR3 reads CASSPTGTGGTEAFF. The CDR3 DNA reads TGTGCCAGCTCACCAACCGGGACAGGGGGTACTGAAGCTTTCTTT.

The gene calls are TRBV6-5 and TRBJ2-7; TRBD1 aligns across 10 bases. Trimming at V came to 5 bases and at J to 1 base, leaving 2 bases not matched to a gene. Germline loops: CDR1 MNHEY, CDR2 SVGAGI. The CDR3 totals 14 residues. CDR3 nucleotides: TGTGCCAGCAGTAGGGACAGGGGATCCTACGAGCAGTACTTC. Protein sequence: CASSRDRGSYEQYF.

This chain joins TRBV7-2 and TRBJ1-3; no reliable D call. Trimming removed 2 bases from V and 0 bases from J, with 8 bases in between. Germline CDR1 reads SGHTA; CDR2 reads FQGNSA. This CDR3 region has 15 residues. CDR3 residues: CASSLMRDSGNTIYF. CDR3 DNA: TGTGCCAGCAGCTTAATGAGGGACTCTGGAAACACCATATATTTT.

In the case of this clone: Other DNA sequences in the same sample also yield this CDR3. The V and J genes are TRBV6-5 and TRBJ1-3, with TRBD1 matching 8 bases. Germline V gene data show CDR1 as MNHEY and CDR2 as SVGAGI. This CDR3 comprises 15 residues. The trim removed 6 bases at V and 6 bases at J, leaving 10 bases unmatched. Written as DNA, the CDR3 is TGTGCCAGCAGCCCGACGGACAGGGAACTAAACACCATATATTTT. Its translation: CASSPTDRELNTIYF.

The rearrangement links TRBV29-1 to TRBJ2-5; 7 bases line up with TRBD2. CDR1 and CDR2 from the germline V gene are SQVTM and ANQGSEA. The junction had 8 bases not matched to a gene; V was cut back by 5 bases and J by 5 bases. The CDR3 is 13 residues long. The CDR3 DNA is TGCAGCGTTCAAGGGTCCGGGGGGGAGACCCAGTACTTC. It codes for CSVQGSGGETQYF.

This clone has just one count. This rearrangement joins TRBV6-1 to TRBJ2-2, with TRBD1 matching over 7 bases. This CDR3 is built from 15 residues. In germline, CDR1 is MNHNS, CDR2 SASEGT. V gave up 8 bases and J gave up 4 bases; unmatched junction bases: 10. The CDR3 here is CASDFEGQFTGELFF. In DNA, the CDR3 is TGTGCCAGCGACTTCGAGGGACAGTTCACCGGGGAGCTGTTTTTT.

The V gene is TRBV10-3, the J gene TRBJ2-4; D is undetermined. V lost 8 bases, J lost 0 bases, and 8 bases lay in between. CDR1 ENHRY and CDR2 SYGVKD come from the germline V gene. CDR3 size: 13 residues. Written as DNA, the CDR3 is TGTGCCATCTTACAGTTAGCCAAAAACATTCAGTACTTC. It is translated as CAILQLAKNIQYF.

This clone was seen once. V usage is TRBV6-6 and J usage is TRBJ2-7; maybe TRBD1 (6 bases). The length of the CDR3 is 15 residues. Trimming shortened V by 8 bases and J by 2 bases, and 19 bases separated the two germline ends. Germline V gene sequence: CDR1 MNHNY, CDR2 SVGAGI (reference sequence). CDR3 DNA: TGTGCCAGCGGCCCAACCGGGACACTGACCTACGAGCAGTACTTC. Its translation: CASGPTGTLTYEQYF.

DNA for the CDR3: TGTGCCAGCAGTCCCACGACAGGTCTTAGCAATCAGCCCCAGCATTTT. It is translated as CASSPTTGLSNQPQHF. This chain links TRBV28 with TRBJ1-5, with a possible D match to TRBD1 (6 bases). The length of the CDR3 is 16 residues. Trimming took 5 bases from V and 0 from J, leaving 14 bases between them. From germline, CDR1 is MDHEN and CDR2 SYDVKM.